Reported below is one TCR beta chain. Its antigen is as yet unknown. These data come from a study of T cell repertoires in cytomegalovirus infection. Whole-study context: HLA-B-restricted CMV epitopes that are well studied were used alongside recently identified HLA-C-restricted ones. Public TCR beta signatures provided an indication of both CMV infection and a matching HLA type.

TCRdb processed the reads anew with MiXCR; each CDR3 protein has one entry. The repertoire holds some 560,000 distinct CDR3 sequences, with around 40% as singletons. In germline, CDR1 is SNHLY, CDR2 FYNNEI. The CDR3 is 14 residues long. V lost 6 bases, J lost 1 base, and 10 bases lay in between. Overall study results and limits: Identification of carriers of CMV plus the relevant HLA was performed using cumulative public TCR beta family frequency. The ex vivo response showed dominance by HLA-C-restricted CMV-specific TCR beta clonotypes.

The rearrangement links TRBV2 to TRBJ2-1, with a weak D call TRBD2 (5 bases). The sequence was obtained from a human donor in good health (CMV status not recorded). Some clones in this sample may be carry-over from other donors' samples. The sample in question was cultured PBMCs, obtained from culture after CMV antigen stimulation. The chain's CDR3 is CASREDQSYNEQFF. The CDR3 bases are TGTGCCAGCAGGGAGGACCAGTCCTACAATGAGCAGTTCTTC.